This TCR beta chain was profiled in a study of shared clonotypes between healthy human individuals. CD45RO negativity and positive selection for CCR7 defined naive CD8 cells, a population that excluded terminally differentiated effector memory CD45RA+ cells. The repertoire was sequenced with immunoSEQ multiplex PCR; TCRdb's copy has only in-frame clones and lacks some. The sample records some 740,000 clones, nearly 95% being singletons. This CDR3 region has 14 residues. Looked up from germline, CDR1 is SGDLS and CDR2 is YYNGEE. V gave up 2 bases and J gave up 8 bases, with 13 bases separating them. What was sequenced was naive CD8+ T cells sorted from blood. The origin of this receptor is a man aged 30 to 45 in good health. This rearrangement joins TRBV9 to TRBJ1-4; tentatively, D is TRBD1 (5 bases). CDR3 coding DNA: TGTGCCAGCAGCGTGGGGAGACGGGGGGAAAAACTGTTTTTT. Translation: CASSVGRRGEKLFF. Based on the CDR3 plus reference TRBV9 and TRBJ1-4, the full variable domain is DSGVTQTPKHLITATGQRVTLRCSPRSGDLSVYWYQQSLDQGLQFLIQYYNGEERAKGNILERFSAQQFPDLHSELNLSSLELGDSALYFCASSVGRRGEKLFFGSGTQLSVL.